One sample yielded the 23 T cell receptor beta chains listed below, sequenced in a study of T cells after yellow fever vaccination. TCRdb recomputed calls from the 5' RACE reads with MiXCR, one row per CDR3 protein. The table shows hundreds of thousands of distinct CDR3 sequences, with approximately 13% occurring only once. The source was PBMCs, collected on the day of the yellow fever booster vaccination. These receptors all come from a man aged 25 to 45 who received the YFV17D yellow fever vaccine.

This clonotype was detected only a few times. This chain's CDR3 is CASSLVRGGEQYF. The CDR3 region has the DNA TGTGCCAGCAGCTTAGTAAGGGGAGGCGAGCAGTACTTC. The gene calls are TRBV7-8 and TRBJ2-7; D may be TRBD2 (6 bases). V shed 1 base and J shed 6 bases, with 10 bases lying between them. The germline V gene has CDR1 SGHVS and CDR2 FQNEAQ. This CDR3 has 13 residues. Full variable domain (rest looked up from reference TRBV7-8 and TRBJ2-7): GAGVSQSPRYKVAKRGQDVALRCDPISGHVSLFWYQQALGQGPEFLTYFQNEAQLDKSGLPSDRFFAERPEGSVSTLKIQRTQQEDSAVYLCASSLVRGGEQYFGPGTRLTVT.

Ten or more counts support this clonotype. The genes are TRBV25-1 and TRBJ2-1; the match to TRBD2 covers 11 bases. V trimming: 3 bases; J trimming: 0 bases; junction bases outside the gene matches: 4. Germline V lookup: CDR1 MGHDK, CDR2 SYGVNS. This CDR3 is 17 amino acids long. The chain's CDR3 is CASSEVTSGSSYNEQFF. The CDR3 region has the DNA TGTGCCAGCAGTGAGGTCACTAGCGGGAGCTCCTACAATGAGCAGTTCTTC.

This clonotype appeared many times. CDR3 in DNA: TGCAGTGCTAGAGATCCGGCGCGGGGGCCAGATACGCAGTATTTT. Translation: CSARDPARGPDTQYF. V and J are TRBV20-1 and TRBJ2-3; possibly TRBD2 for D (7 bases). Looked up from germline, CDR1 is DFQATT and CDR2 is SNEGSKA (reference sequence). Trimming pared 0 bases from V and 4 bases from J, leaving 14 bases between. The CDR3 length is 15 residues.

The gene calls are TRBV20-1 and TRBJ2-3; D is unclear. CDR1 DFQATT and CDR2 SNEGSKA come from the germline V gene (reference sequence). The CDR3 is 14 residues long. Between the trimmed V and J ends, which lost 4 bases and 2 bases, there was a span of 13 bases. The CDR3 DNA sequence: TGCAGTGCTACCCCAGAGCCGATCACAGATACGCAGTATTTT. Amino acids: CSATPEPITDTQYF.

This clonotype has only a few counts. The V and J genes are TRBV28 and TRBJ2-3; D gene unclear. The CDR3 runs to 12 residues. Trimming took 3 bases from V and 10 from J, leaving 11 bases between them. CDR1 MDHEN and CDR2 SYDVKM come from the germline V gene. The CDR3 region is CASSLGRISQYF. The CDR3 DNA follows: TGTGCCAGCAGTTTGGGCCGTATTTCGCAGTATTTT.

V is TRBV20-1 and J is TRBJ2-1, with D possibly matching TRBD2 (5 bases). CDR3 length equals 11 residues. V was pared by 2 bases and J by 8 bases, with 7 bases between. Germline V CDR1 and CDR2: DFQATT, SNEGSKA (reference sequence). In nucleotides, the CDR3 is TGCAGTGCTAGACTAGCCGATGAGCAGTTCTTC. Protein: CSARLADEQFF.

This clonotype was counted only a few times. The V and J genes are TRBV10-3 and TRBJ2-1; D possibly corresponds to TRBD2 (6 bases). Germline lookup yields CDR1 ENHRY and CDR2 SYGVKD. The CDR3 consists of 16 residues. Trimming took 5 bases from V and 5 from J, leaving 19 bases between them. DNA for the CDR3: TGTGCCATCAGTAATACCGGGACTGGCGATAACAATGAGCAGTTCTTC. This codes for CAISNTGTGDNNEQFF.

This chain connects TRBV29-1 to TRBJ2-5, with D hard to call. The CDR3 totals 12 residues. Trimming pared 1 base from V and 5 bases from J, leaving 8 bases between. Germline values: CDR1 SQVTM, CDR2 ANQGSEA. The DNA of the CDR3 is TGCAGCGTTGAAGCCTTGCGGGAGACCCAGTACTTC. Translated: CSVEALRETQYF.

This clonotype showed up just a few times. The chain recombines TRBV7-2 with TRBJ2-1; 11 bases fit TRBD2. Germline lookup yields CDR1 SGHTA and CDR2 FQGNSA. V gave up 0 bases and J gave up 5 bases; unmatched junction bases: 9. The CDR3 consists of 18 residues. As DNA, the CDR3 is TGTGCCAGCAGCTTAGCGACCATTAGCGGGAGGGGTGACAATGAGCAGTTCTTC. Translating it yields CASSLATISGRGDNEQFF.

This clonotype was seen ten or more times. CDR3 region: CASSLRQNTEAFF. CDR3 nucleotide sequence: TGTGCCAGCAGCCTCCGACAGAACACTGAAGCTTTCTTT. V gene TRBV11-2 combines with J gene TRBJ1-1; D is unclear. Trimming took 5 bases from V and 1 from J, leaving 8 bases between them. The CDR3 contains 13 residues. Germline values: CDR1 SGHAT, CDR2 FQNNGV.

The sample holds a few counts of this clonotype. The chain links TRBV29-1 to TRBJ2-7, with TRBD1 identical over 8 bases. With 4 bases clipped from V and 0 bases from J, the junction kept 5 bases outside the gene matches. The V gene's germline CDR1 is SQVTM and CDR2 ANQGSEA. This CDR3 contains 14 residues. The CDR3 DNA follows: TGCAGCGTTGCTCCAGGGGGCGACTCCTACGAGCAGTACTTC. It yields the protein CSVAPGGDSYEQYF.

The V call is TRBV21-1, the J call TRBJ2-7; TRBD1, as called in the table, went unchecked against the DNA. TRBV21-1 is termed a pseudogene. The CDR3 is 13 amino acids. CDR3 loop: CASSKVSRAGQYF. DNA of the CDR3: TGTGCCAGCAGCAAAGTCAGCAGGGCCGGGCAGTACTTC.

The CDR3 nucleotides are TGCGCCAGCAGCTGGGCGGACACGACGAACACCGGGGAGCTGTTTTTT. Its protein is CASSWADTTNTGELFF. The chain has TRBV5-1 and TRBJ2-2, with D tentatively TRBD1 (5 bases). This CDR3 region has 16 residues. The V end was cut by 3 bases, the J end by 0 bases, with 12 bases between. CDR1 and CDR2 from the germline V gene are SGHRS and YFSETQ.

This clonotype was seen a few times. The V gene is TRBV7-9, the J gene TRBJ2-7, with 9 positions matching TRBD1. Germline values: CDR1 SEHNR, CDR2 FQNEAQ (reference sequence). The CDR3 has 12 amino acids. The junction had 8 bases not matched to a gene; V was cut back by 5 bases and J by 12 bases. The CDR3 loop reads CASSRTGDPRYF. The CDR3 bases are TGTGCCAGCAGCCGGACAGGGGACCCGAGGTACTTC.

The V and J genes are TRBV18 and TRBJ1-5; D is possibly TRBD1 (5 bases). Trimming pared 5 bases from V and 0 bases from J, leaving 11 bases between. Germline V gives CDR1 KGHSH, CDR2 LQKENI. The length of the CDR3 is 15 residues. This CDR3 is CASSEGLISNQPQHF. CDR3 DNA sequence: TGTGCCAGCTCAGAGGGACTCATTAGCAATCAGCCCCAGCATTTT.

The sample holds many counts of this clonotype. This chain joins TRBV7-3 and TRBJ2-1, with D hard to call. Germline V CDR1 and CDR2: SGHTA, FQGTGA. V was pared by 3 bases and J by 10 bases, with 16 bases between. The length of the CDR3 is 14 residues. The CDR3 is CASSFLETTTEQFF. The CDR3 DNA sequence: TGTGCCAGCAGCTTTCTGGAAACTACAACGGAGCAGTTCTTC.

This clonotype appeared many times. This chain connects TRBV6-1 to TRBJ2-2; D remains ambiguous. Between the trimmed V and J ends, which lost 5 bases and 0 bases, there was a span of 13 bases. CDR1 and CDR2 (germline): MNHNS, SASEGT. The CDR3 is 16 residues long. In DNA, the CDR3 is TGTGCCAGCAGTCGATGGAATCTCGCGAACACCGGGGAGCTGTTTTTT. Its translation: CASSRWNLANTGELFF.

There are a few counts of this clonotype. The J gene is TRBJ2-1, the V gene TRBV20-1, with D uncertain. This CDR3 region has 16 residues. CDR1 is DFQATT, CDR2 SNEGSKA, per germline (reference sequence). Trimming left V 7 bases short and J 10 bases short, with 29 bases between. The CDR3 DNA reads TGCAGTGTTATCTCCGCCGACGGGCAGCGAGGCAGGGAGCAGTTCTTC. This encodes CSVISADGQRGREQFF.

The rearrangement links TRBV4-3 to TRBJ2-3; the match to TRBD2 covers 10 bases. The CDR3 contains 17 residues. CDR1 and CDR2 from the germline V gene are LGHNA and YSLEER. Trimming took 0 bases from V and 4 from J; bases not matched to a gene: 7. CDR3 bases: TGCGCCAGCAGCCAAGATATCCCTAGCGGGAGCCCAGATACGCAGTATTTT. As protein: CASSQDIPSGSPDTQYF.

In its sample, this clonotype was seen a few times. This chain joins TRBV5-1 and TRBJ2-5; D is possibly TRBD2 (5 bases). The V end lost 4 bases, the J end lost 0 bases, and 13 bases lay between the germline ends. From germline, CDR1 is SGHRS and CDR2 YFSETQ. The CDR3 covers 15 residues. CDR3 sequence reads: CASSPGNSYQETQYF. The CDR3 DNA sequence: TGCGCCAGCAGCCCGGGGAACTCGTACCAAGAGACCCAGTACTTC.

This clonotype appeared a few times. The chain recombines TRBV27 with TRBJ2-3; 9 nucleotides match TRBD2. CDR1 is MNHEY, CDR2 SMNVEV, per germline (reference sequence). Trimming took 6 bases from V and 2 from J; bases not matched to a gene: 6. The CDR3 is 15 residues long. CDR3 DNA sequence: TGTGCCAGCAGCCCTAGCGGGGCACCCACAGATACGCAGTATTTT. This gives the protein CASSPSGAPTDTQYF.

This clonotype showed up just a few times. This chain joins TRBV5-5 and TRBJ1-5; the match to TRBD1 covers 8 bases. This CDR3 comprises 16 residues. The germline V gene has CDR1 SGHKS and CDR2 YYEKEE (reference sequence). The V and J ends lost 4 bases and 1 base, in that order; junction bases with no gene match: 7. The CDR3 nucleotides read TGTGCCAGCAGCAAGCGGACAGGGCTGAGCAATCAGCCCCAGCATTTT. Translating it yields CASSKRTGLSNQPQHF.

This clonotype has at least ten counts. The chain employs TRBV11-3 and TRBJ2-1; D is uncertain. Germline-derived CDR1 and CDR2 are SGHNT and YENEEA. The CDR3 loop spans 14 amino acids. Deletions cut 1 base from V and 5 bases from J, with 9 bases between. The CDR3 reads CASSLGATNNEQFF. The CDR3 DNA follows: TGTGCCAGCAGCTTAGGTGCCACAAACAATGAGCAGTTCTTC. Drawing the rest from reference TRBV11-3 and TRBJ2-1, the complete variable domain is EAGVVQSPRYKIIEKKQPVAFWCNPISGHNTLYWYLQNLGQGPELLIRYENEEAVDDSQLPKDRFSAERLKGVDSTLKIQPAELGDSAVYLCASSLGATNNEQFFGPGTRLTVL.